The clone carrying this T cell receptor beta chain has at least ten counts. Its antigen is as yet unknown. The data were obtained in a study of T-cell memory formation after mild COVID-19. TCRdb re-called the 5' RACE reads through MiXCR, storing one row per CDR3 protein. The data show about 340,000 distinct CDR3 sequences, roughly 19% seen once. Study-wide results and caveats: A balance of CD4 and CD8 characterized clones contracting day 15 to 85, whereas later expanders leaned CD4+.

This TCR derives from a man aged 18-30 years who had mild COVID-19 (a few samples of this study predate the infection). Cell type and time point are not known. The material sequenced was PBMCs or a T cell subset sorted from them (not recorded which).

The CDR3 sequence is CASSGGVFSYNEQFF. CDR3 DNA sequence: TGCGCCAGCAGCGGGGGGGTCTTCTCCTACAATGAGCAGTTCTTC. The chain links TRBV5-1 to TRBJ2-1; 7 bases are shared with TRBD2. CDR1 and CDR2 (germline): SGHRS, YFSETQ. This CDR3 contains 15 residues. J gave up 0 bases and V 4 bases, and 4 bases lay outside the gene matches.